This record looks at one T cell receptor beta chain sequence and its context. This specimen belongs to a study of shared clonotypes between healthy human individuals. Per the original methods: Because ImmunoSEQ provided only junction sequences with no quality scores, the filtering differed. Only in-frame clones appear in the TCRdb table, and some are missing; sequencing was by immunoSEQ multiplex PCR. V and J calls and clone size are given by that table; D and trimming were obtained from the DNA. The profile covers around 940,000 clones, with 76% appearing a single time and nearly 1.5% taken by the ten largest. CD4+ cells underwent separation, giving CD45RA+ naive and CD45RA-negative memory subsets. This TCR came from a man younger than 35 in good health. The specimen was memory CD4+ T cells sorted from blood. Specified subset: CD45RA-negative fraction.

In DNA, the CDR3 is TGTGCCAGCACCGGTGGGCTAGCGTTTCCAGAGACCCAGTACTTC. Protein product: CASTGGLAFPETQYF. The gene calls are TRBV5-4 and TRBJ2-5; tentatively, D is TRBD2 (6 bases). The V gene's germline CDR1 is SGHNT and CDR2 YYREEE (reference sequence). Trimming left V 6 bases short and J 4 bases short, with 19 bases between. The CDR3 is made up of 15 amino acids.